The entry below describes one TCR beta chain. What it recognizes is unknown. V lost 5 bases and J lost 7, with 18 bases in between. The CDR3 runs to 14 residues. The germline V gene encodes CDR1 LNHDA and CDR2 SQIVND (reference sequence). This specimen belongs to a study of T cell repertoires in aging, cancer and after chemotherapy. General study findings and limits: Compared with age-matched healthy donors, untreated hematological or solid cancer patients showed higher blood TCR clonality. Healthy donors lost TCR diversity with age mainly through richness, cancer patients through richness and evenness. These repertoire data do not allow conclusions about immunological memory after chemotherapy.

Amplification of TCR beta used genomic DNA extracted from peripheral blood. Multiplex touch-down PCR with TRB-A/B primers amplified rearranged V-D-J TRB sequences. TCRdb used MiXCR to reprocess the multiplex PCR reads, holding one entry per CDR3 protein. The sample lists roughly 15,000 distinct CDR3 sequences, 50% occurring once. This receptor was obtained from a human donor in good health. The sample taken for sequencing was blood. The chain joins TRBV19 to TRBJ2-7; D possibly matches TRBD1 or TRBD2 (5 bases each). The CDR3 DNA reads TGTGCCAGTAGTGATGGGGACGTACGACGGGAGCAGTACTTC. Encoded protein: CASSDGDVRREQYF.